This passage covers 26 T cell receptor beta chains from one sample sequenced in a study of OX40 agonist ivuxolimab in advanced cancers. The method was immunoSEQ multiplex PCR; TCRdb's version includes in-frame clones alone and lacks a portion of them. The sample includes about 76,000 clones, 88% of them seen just once. Sequenced material: CD4+ or CD8+ T cells sorted from blood, taken in a trial of the OX40 agonist ivuxolimab. These receptors were obtained from an adult with an advanced solid tumor such as melanoma, head and neck, liver or kidney cancer.

In DNA, the CDR3 is TGTGCCAGCAGCTTAATACCTAGCGGAGCCACCGGGGAGCTGTTTTTT. The encoded protein is CASSLIPSGATGELFF. V and J are TRBV7-2 and TRBJ2-2; 7 bases line up with TRBD2. The CDR3 covers 16 residues. Germline-derived CDR1 and CDR2 are SGHTA and FQGNSA. V lost 2 bases, J lost 4 bases, and 7 bases stayed unmatched.

This chain connects TRBV11-3 to TRBJ2-7; D perhaps matches TRBD1 (8 bases). The germline V gene encodes CDR1 SGHNT and CDR2 YENEEA. V lost 5 bases and J lost 7, with 18 bases in between. The CDR3 is 14 residues long. For the CDR3, the DNA is TGTGCCAGCAGCCCAACAGGGGGGGCTAGGGAGCAGTACTTC. Its translation: CASSPTGGAREQYF.

The gene calls are TRBV7-3 and TRBJ1-1; possible D gene TRBD1, 5 bases. The CDR3 sequence is 14 residues long. The germline V gene encodes CDR1 SGHTA and CDR2 FQGTGA. The V end was cut by 5 bases, the J end by 7 bases, with 17 bases between. The CDR3 is CASSTNRDQHEAFF. The DNA for the CDR3 is TGTGCCAGCAGCACAAACCGGGACCAACATGAAGCTTTCTTT.

CDR3 residues: CSVDSGTGNGNIQYF. The DNA for the CDR3 is TGCAGCGTGGATTCCGGGACAGGGAACGGAAACATTCAGTACTTC. The chain employs TRBV29-1 and TRBJ2-4, with 9 bases lining up with TRBD1. The CDR3 is made up of 15 amino acids. CDR1 and CDR2 from the germline V gene are SQVTM and ANQGSEA. Losses at the gene ends were 6 bases for V and 6 bases for J; bases not matched to a gene: 12.

V gene TRBV6-5 combines with J gene TRBJ1-1, with no clear D. This CDR3 spans 14 amino acids. In germline, CDR1 is MNHEY, CDR2 SVGAGI. Trimming removed 6 bases at V and 8 bases at J, with 19 bases between. CDR3 coding DNA: TGTGCCAGCAGCCACGGGCAGCCCACTAGGGAAGCTTTCTTT. Its protein product is CASSHGQPTREAFF.

This chain joins TRBV7-2 and TRBJ2-2; D ambiguous. Germline CDR1 is SGHTA and CDR2 is FQGNSA. The CDR3 length is 15 residues. The ends were cut back, 6 bases at V and 1 base at J, with 12 bases in the middle. CDR3 amino acids: CASSPSYGNTGELFF. CDR3 sequence (DNA): TGTGCCAGCAGTCCTTCCTATGGGAACACCGGGGAGCTGTTTTTT.

J is TRBJ2-6 and V is TRBV27; tentatively, D is TRBD1 (6 bases). In germline, CDR1 is MNHEY, CDR2 SMNVEV (reference sequence). The CDR3 extends over 16 amino acids. V lost 5 bases and J lost 3, with 14 bases in between. CDR3 amino acids: CASSATGPGGANVLTF. In nucleotides, the CDR3 is TGTGCCAGCAGTGCTACAGGGCCCGGTGGGGCCAACGTCCTGACTTTC.

This chain connects TRBV28 to TRBJ2-5; D is perhaps TRBD2 (5 bases). Trimming removed 3 bases from V and 5 bases from J, with 13 bases in between. The CDR3 is 14 residues long. Germline lookup yields CDR1 MDHEN and CDR2 SYDVKM. In DNA form, the CDR3 reads TGTGCCAGCAGTTTGATTGGTCCGGGGGAGACCCAGTACTTC. Protein sequence: CASSLIGPGETQYF.

This clone was counted only a few times. This chain uses TRBV4-3 with TRBJ2-3; 7 bases fit TRBD2. From germline, CDR1 is LGHNA and CDR2 YSLEER. The CDR3 sequence is 17 residues long. The V and J ends lost 0 bases and 2 bases, in that order; junction bases with no gene match: 8. The CDR3 sequence is CASSQDRASGFTDTQYF. The DNA for the CDR3 is TGCGCCAGCAGCCAAGATAGGGCTAGCGGATTCACAGATACGCAGTATTTT.

The V gene is TRBV28, the J gene TRBJ2-3, with 12 bases aligning to TRBD2. Germline V gives CDR1 MDHEN, CDR2 SYDVKM. Trimming took 5 bases from V and 1 from J; bases not matched to a gene: 10. The CDR3 runs to 18 residues. The CDR3 loop reads CASSGPGLAGGGTDTQYF. The CDR3 DNA reads TGTGCCAGCAGTGGGCCGGGGCTAGCGGGAGGGGGCACAGATACGCAGTATTTT.

The chain combines TRBV15 with TRBJ2-3; no reliable D call. The V end lost 0 bases, the J end lost 1 base, and 11 bases lay between the germline ends. CDR1 is LNHNV and CDR2 is YYDKDF in the germline V gene (reference sequence). This CDR3 spans 16 amino acids. The DNA of the CDR3 is TGTGCCACCAGCAGAGATCTAGTATCACGCACAGATACGCAGTATTTT. This sequence encodes CATSRDLVSRTDTQYF.

The V gene is TRBV7-8, the J gene TRBJ1-5, with 8 bases lining up with TRBD1. The germline V gene has CDR1 SGHVS and CDR2 FQNEAQ. V was pared by 5 bases and J by 3 bases, with 6 bases of the junction left unmatched. The CDR3 covers 15 residues. CDR3 DNA sequence: TGTGCCAGCAGCGCCCGACAGGGGACCAATCAGCCCCAGCATTTT. Its protein is CASSARQGTNQPQHF.

J is TRBJ2-5 and V is TRBV30, with 10 bases aligning to TRBD2. The ends lost 1 base at V and 1 base at J; junction bases unmatched: 12. Looked up from germline, CDR1 is GTSNPN and CDR2 is SVGIG (reference sequence). The CDR3 loop spans 18 amino acids. The CDR3 sequence is CAWSGQTLLAGIQETQYF. The CDR3 coding sequence is TGTGCCTGGAGTGGACAAACTTTACTAGCGGGGATCCAAGAGACCCAGTACTTC.

The chain uses TRBV9 and TRBJ1-3, with D unresolved. The germline CDR1 and CDR2 sequences are SGDLS and YYNGEE. Between the trimmed V and J ends, which lost 1 base and 2 bases, there was a span of 10 bases. The CDR3 is made up of 15 amino acids. The chain's CDR3 is CASSVRRVPGNTIYF. The CDR3 DNA is TGTGCCAGCAGCGTAAGGAGGGTACCTGGAAACACCATATATTTT.

The chain has TRBV18 and TRBJ2-3; tentative D call: TRBD1 (6 bases). V lost 2 bases to trimming and J lost 2 bases, with 11 bases between them. The CDR3 length is 15 residues. Germline V gene lookup returns CDR1 KGHSH and CDR2 LQKENI. CDR3 DNA: TGTGCCAGCTCACCAGGACAGCTAAACACAGATACGCAGTATTTT. Translation gives CASSPGQLNTDTQYF.

The chain couples TRBV5-1 to TRBJ2-5; 12 bases are a match to TRBD2. This CDR3 is built from 16 residues. The ends lost 1 base at V and 1 base at J; junction bases unmatched: 2. The germline CDR1 and CDR2 sequences are SGHRS and YFSETQ. The CDR3, as DNA: TGCGCCAGCAGCTTGAGGACTAGCGGGGCCCAAGAGACCCAGTACTTC. Its translation is CASSLRTSGAQETQYF.

The chain has TRBV30 and TRBJ1-2, with 8 bases aligning to TRBD1. The CDR3 has 15 residues. Germline-derived CDR1 and CDR2 are GTSNPN and SVGIG (reference sequence). Losses at the gene ends were 2 bases for V and 5 bases for J; bases not matched to a gene: 10. The CDR3 reads CAWSLPGQDMYGYTF. CDR3 sequence (DNA): TGTGCCTGGAGTTTACCGGGACAGGATATGTATGGCTACACCTTC. Full variable domain (outside the CDR3, taken from reference TRBV30 and TRBJ1-2): SQTIHQWPATLVQPVGSPLSLECTVEGTSNPNLYWYRQAAGRGLQLLFYSVGIGQISSEVPQNLSASRPQDRQFILSSKKLLLSDSGFYLCAWSLPGQDMYGYTFGSGTRLTVV.

The genes are TRBV27 and TRBJ2-5, with TRBD1 identical over 8 bases. This CDR3 has 15 amino acids. The trim removed 6 bases at V and 1 base at J, leaving 7 bases unmatched. Per germline, CDR1 MNHEY and CDR2 SMNVEV (reference sequence). DNA for the CDR3: TGTGCCAGCAGGACGCTCGACAGGGGCCAAGAGACCCAGTACTTC. Translating gives CASRTLDRGQETQYF.

V usage is TRBV5-1 and J usage is TRBJ1-1, with D possibly matching TRBD1 (6 bases). The CDR3 runs to 16 residues. V dropped 3 bases and J dropped 1 base, with 16 bases sitting between them. CDR1 is SGHRS and CDR2 is YFSETQ in the germline V gene. The CDR3 loop reads CASSSATGTENTEAFF. For the CDR3, the DNA is TGCGCCAGCAGCTCCGCTACAGGGACGGAGAACACTGAAGCTTTCTTT.

The chain couples TRBV7-9 to TRBJ2-7; 8 positions match TRBD2. CDR3 length: 12 residues. With V trimmed by 5 bases and J by 4 bases, 1 base remained unmatched. Germline V gene sequence: CDR1 SEHNR, CDR2 FQNEAQ (reference sequence). CDR3 sequence reads: CASSRGGYEQYF. CDR3 DNA: TGTGCCAGCAGCCGCGGGGGGTACGAGCAGTACTTC.

V gene TRBV18 combines with J gene TRBJ2-1; 12 positions match TRBD2. Germline V lookup: CDR1 KGHSH, CDR2 LQKENI. V was pared by 2 bases and J by 10 bases, with 9 bases of the junction left unmatched. The length of the CDR3 is 16 residues. The CDR3 sequence: CASSPILAGGIREQFF. In DNA form, the CDR3 reads TGTGCCAGCTCACCAATACTAGCGGGAGGAATTCGCGAGCAGTTCTTC.

The chain uses TRBV11-2 and TRBJ2-7; 7 bases agree with TRBD1. Germline lookup yields CDR1 SGHAT and CDR2 FQNNGV. CDR3 length: 15 residues. V shed 5 bases and J 3 bases; nucleotides not matched to a gene: 10. CDR3 amino acids: CASSRPGTESYEQYF. The CDR3, as DNA: TGTGCCAGCAGCAGACCTGGGACAGAAAGCTACGAGCAGTACTTC.

This chain joins TRBV6-6 and TRBJ1-2; TRBD1 aligns across 9 bases. The CDR3 runs 12 residues. Germline CDR1 and CDR2: MNHNY and SVGAGI (reference sequence). Unmatched junction bases numbered 3, after V lost 2 bases and J lost 11 bases. Here the CDR3 reads CASSYGQGHYTF. The CDR3 DNA is TGTGCCAGCAGTTACGGACAGGGGCATTACACCTTC.

To note about this clone: The identical CDR3 is also encoded by other nucleotide sequences in the sample. V and J are TRBV5-1 and TRBJ2-5; D gene unclear. The CDR3 is 12 residues long. V lost 2 bases to trimming and J lost 2 bases, with 4 bases between them. Germline V gene sequence: CDR1 SGHRS, CDR2 YFSETQ. This CDR3 is CASSLTQETQYF. In DNA, the CDR3 is TGCGCCAGCAGCTTAACACAAGAGACCCAGTACTTC. The full variable domain, rest sourced from reference TRBV5-1 and TRBJ2-5, is KAGVTQTPRYLIKTRGQQVTLSCSPISGHRSVSWYQQTPGQGLQFLFEYFSETQRNKGNFPGRFSGRQFSNSRSEMNVSTLELGDSALYLCASSLTQETQYFGPGTRLLVL.

V and J are TRBV6-1 and TRBJ2-2; D not certain. V was trimmed by 7 bases and J by 6 bases, leaving 9 bases between them. The CDR3 covers 12 residues. CDR1 is MNHNS and CDR2 is SASEGT in the germline V gene. The CDR3 loop reads CASTTGPGELFF. The CDR3 region has the DNA TGTGCCAGCACCACCGGTCCCGGGGAGCTGTTTTTT.

This clone was counted a few times. CDR3 DNA sequence: TGCGCCGGGCGGGTAGACATTCAGTACTTC. This translates into CAGRVDIQYF. The chain joins TRBV4-1 to TRBJ2-4; weak D call: TRBD2 (5 bases). This CDR3 comprises 10 residues. V gave up 11 bases and J gave up 8 bases, with 10 bases separating them. Germline-derived CDR1 and CDR2 are MGHRA and YSYEKL.